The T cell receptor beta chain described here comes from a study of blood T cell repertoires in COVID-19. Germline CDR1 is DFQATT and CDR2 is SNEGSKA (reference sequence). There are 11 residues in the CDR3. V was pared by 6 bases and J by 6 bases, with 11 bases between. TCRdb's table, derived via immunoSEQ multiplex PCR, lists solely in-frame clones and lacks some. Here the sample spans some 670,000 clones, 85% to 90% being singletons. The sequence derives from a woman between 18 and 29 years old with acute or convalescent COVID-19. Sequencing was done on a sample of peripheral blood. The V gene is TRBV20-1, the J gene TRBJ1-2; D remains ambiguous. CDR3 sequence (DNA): TGCAGTGCAACCCTCCAGGATGGCTACACCTTC. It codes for CSATLQDGYTF.